The next 9 T cell receptor beta chains were all read from a single sample in a study of naive and memory T cell subsets. An equimolar mix of two oligonucleotides served as the beta constant-region primer for TRBC1 and TRBC2. The ligated cDNA underwent four PCR rounds using SP2 and nested alpha and beta constant-region primers. TCRdb re-called the UMI-ligation and nested PCR reads with MiXCR, one entry per CDR3 protein. The sample consists of some 110,000 distinct CDR3 sequences, 35% to 45% of them appearing once. The sequencing input was central memory CD4+ T cells from blood. These TCRs come from a human donor in good health.

The V gene is TRBV19, the J gene TRBJ2-1; D might be TRBD2 (7 bases). CDR1 LNHDA and CDR2 SQIVND come from the germline V gene (reference sequence). CDR3 length equals 14 residues. Written as DNA, the CDR3 is TGTGCTACCCAAATAGGGGGGGTTCGGGATGAGCAGTTCTTC. Translating it yields CATQIGGVRDEQFF.

The V gene is TRBV20-1, the J gene TRBJ2-7; D uncertain. CDR3 length equals 12 residues. Trimming cost V 2 bases and J 2 bases, with 7 bases left between them. CDR1 is DFQATT and CDR2 is SNEGSKA in the germline V gene (reference sequence). The CDR3, as DNA: TGCAGTGCTAGACCTCAGACCTACGAGCAGTACTTC. It translates to CSARPQTYEQYF.

In this sample, this clonotype turned up once. The J gene is TRBJ2-3, the V gene TRBV7-7; no definite D call. The V end was cut by 5 bases, the J end by 8 bases, with 11 bases between. The CDR3 runs to 12 residues. CDR1 is SSHAT and CDR2 is FNYEAQ in the germline V gene (reference sequence). Here the CDR3 reads CASSLRNGTQYF. The CDR3 region has the DNA TGTGCCAGCAGCCTGAGGAATGGTACGCAGTATTTT.

This clonotype has more than one count but fewer than ten. The chain joins TRBV3-1 to TRBJ2-3; the D gene is possibly TRBD2 (6 bases). This CDR3 has 15 residues. V was shortened by 1 base and J by 3 bases, with 11 bases between the two germline ends. CDR1 is LGHDT and CDR2 is YNNKEL in the germline V gene (reference sequence). CDR3: CASSQGTRETDTQYF. In nucleotides, the CDR3 is TGTGCCAGCAGCCAAGGGACTCGGGAGACAGATACGCAGTATTTT.

The CDR3 sequence: CASSQRQGAFAFF. The DNA for the CDR3 is TGTGCCAGCAGCCAAAGACAGGGGGCTTTTGCTTTCTTT. J is TRBJ1-1 and V is TRBV14; 10 nucleotides match TRBD1. Germline CDR1 SGHDN, CDR2 FVKESK. The V segment lost 2 bases and the J segment 11 bases; nucleotides outside the gene matches: 5. The CDR3 consists of 13 residues.

The genes are TRBV6-1 and TRBJ2-3; no reliable D call. The CDR3 consists of 16 residues. Looked up from germline, CDR1 is MNHNS and CDR2 is SASEGT. The germline V and J ends were trimmed by 1 base and 0 bases, with 11 bases remaining between them. The CDR3 sequence: CASSEGSHLSTDTQYF. The CDR3 DNA sequence: TGTGCCAGCAGTGAAGGCAGCCACCTCAGCACAGATACGCAGTATTTT.

This clonotype was counted between two and nine times. The V gene is TRBV6-6, the J gene TRBJ2-1; TRBD1 matches 12 bases. Losses at the gene ends were 2 bases for V and 4 bases for J; bases not matched to a gene: 3. This CDR3 comprises 16 residues. The germline gives CDR1 MNHNY, CDR2 SVGAGI (reference sequence). In DNA, the CDR3 is TGTGCCAGCAGTTACCTGGGACAGGGGGCATACAATGAGCAGTTCTTC. The encoded protein is CASSYLGQGAYNEQFF.

This chain links TRBV6-6 with TRBJ1-5; D gene ambiguous. The germline gives CDR1 MNHNY, CDR2 SVGAGI (reference sequence). V gave up 2 bases and J gave up 6 bases, with 14 bases separating them. The CDR3 spans 15 residues. CDR3 nucleotide sequence: TGTGCCAGCAGTTACGAGGGCAGAGTAGGTCAGCCCCAGCATTTT. It encodes CASSYEGRVGQPQHF.

The chain has TRBV6-5 and TRBJ1-6; no clear D gene. The germline V gene has CDR1 MNHEY and CDR2 SVGAGI. The CDR3 consists of 13 residues. The germline V and J ends were trimmed by 0 bases and 9 bases, with 6 bases remaining between them. DNA of the CDR3: TGTGCCAGCAGTTACTCCGGGCGTTCACCCCTCCACTTT. Translated: CASSYSGRSPLHF.